The text below deals with one T cell receptor beta chain. What it recognizes is unknown. An end of the junction differs from the germline gene, which may be a read error. The record originates from a study of Graves' ophthalmopathy and Graves' hyperthyroidism. Findings of the study overall: The authors also found most expanded thyroid clonotypes above 0.001 frequency in blood.

Germline assignment: CDR1 GTSNPN and CDR2 SVGIG (reference sequence). This CDR3 has 12 amino acids. Scientists amplified the TCR beta CDR3 regions from RNA transcripts. RT-PCR was first run with HTBI primers, then multiplex PCR in a second round. Via MiXCR, TCRdb re-called the multiplex PCR reads, giving one row per CDR3 protein. Altogether hundreds of thousands of distinct CDR3 sequences are present, about 24% being singletons, with the ten largest covering approximately 6.5%. Enrolled hyperthyroidism patients had a new diagnosis, a duration under 2 months, and an age of 18 to 65. Serum thyroxine and TRAb, along with clinical symptoms, thyroid ultrasound and orbital computed tomography, were what diagnosis relied on.

The sample taken for sequencing was peripheral blood. The source is a woman younger than 30 with stable Graves' hyperthyroidism. Some clones in this sample may be carry-over from other donors' samples. V usage is TRBV30 and J usage is TRBJ1-3; D gene uncertain. CDR3 sequence: CAWSVPGNTICF. The DNA of the CDR3 is TGTGCCTGGAGTGTACCGGGAAACACCATATGTTTT.